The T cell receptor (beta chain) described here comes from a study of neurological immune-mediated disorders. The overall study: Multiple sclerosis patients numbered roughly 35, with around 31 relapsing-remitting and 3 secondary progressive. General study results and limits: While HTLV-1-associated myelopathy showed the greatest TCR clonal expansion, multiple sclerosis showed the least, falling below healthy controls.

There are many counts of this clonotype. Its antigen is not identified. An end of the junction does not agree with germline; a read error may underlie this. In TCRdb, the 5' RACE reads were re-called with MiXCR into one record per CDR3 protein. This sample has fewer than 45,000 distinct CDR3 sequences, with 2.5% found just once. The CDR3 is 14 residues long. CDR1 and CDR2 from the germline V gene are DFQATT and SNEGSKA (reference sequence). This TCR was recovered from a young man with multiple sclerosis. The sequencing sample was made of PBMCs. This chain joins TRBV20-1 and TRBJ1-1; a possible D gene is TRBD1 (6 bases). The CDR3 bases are TGCAGTGCTCCGCAGGGGCGGGTGAATACTGAAGCTTTCTTT. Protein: CSAPQGRVNTEAFF.